This paragraph reports one TCR beta chain. This entry is derived from a study of blood T cell repertoires in COVID-19. Across the study: Samples of COVID-19 (acute and convalescent) were obtained from the United States, Italy and Spain. PBMCs, B-cell-depleted T cells, or T cells were the source of the cDNA or gDNA that made up the material.

Original handling: For nucleated cells, counts were estimated from reference gene primer amplification. Only in-frame clones appear in the TCRdb table, and some are missing; sequencing was by immunoSEQ multiplex PCR. V and J calls and clone size are given by that table; D and trimming were obtained from the DNA. The sample consists of about 310,000 clones, about 88% of them appearing once. Clinical histories supplied by participants themselves formed the basis of cohort assignment. The V and J ends lost 11 bases and 2 bases respectively, with 19 bases between them. The CDR3 contains 15 residues. Germline V gene sequence: CDR1 MRHNA, CDR2 SNTAGT.

This chain connects TRBV6-4 to TRBJ1-5, with a tentative D call TRBD1 (6 bases). The source material was PBMCs or T cells enriched from blood (not recorded which). The TCR sequence derives from a woman in her thirties or forties who had recovered from COVID-19. CDR3 in DNA: TGTGCCCTCAGTGGGGGCGGGGGGGGCAATCAGCCCCAGCATTTT. Protein sequence: CALSGGGGGNQPQHF.